This is a list of T cell receptor beta chains from one sample in a study of cytomegalovirus exposure and HLA in healthy donors. Here immunoSEQ multiplex PCR was the method, and the copy in TCRdb shows in-frame clones only, minus some. This table holds under 150,000 clones, around 10% found once. Sequencing was done on a sample of PBMCs. The origin of the receptors is a male donor in good health and CMV-seronegative. Both conserved end residues are part of each CDR3. Fields, in order: D gene, CDR3 length, J gene, V gene, CDR3 protein. D genes are given only for firm matches.

d_gene: NA
len: 14
j_gene: TRBJ2-7
v_gene: TRBV9
CDR3aa: CTSSLTGNPYEQYF

d_gene: NA
len: 16
j_gene: TRBJ2-1
v_gene: TRBV5-1
CDR3aa: CASSLFGSGSYNEQFF

d_gene: TRBD1
len: 14
j_gene: TRBJ2-2
v_gene: TRBV9
CDR3aa: CANTTGDSAGELFF

d_gene: TRBD2
len: 15
j_gene: TRBJ2-3
v_gene: TRBV4-3
CDR3aa: CASSQSGSFSDTQYF

d_gene: TRBD1
len: 15
j_gene: TRBJ2-7
v_gene: TRBV4-3
CDR3aa: CASSQEGDRGYEQYF

d_gene: NA
len: 15
j_gene: TRBJ1-4
v_gene: TRBV5-1
CDR3aa: CASSRQEAPNEKLFF

d_gene: NA
len: 13
j_gene: TRBJ1-1
v_gene: TRBV4-2
CDR3aa: CASSQDTTTEAFF

d_gene: TRBD1
len: 14
j_gene: TRBJ2-7
v_gene: TRBV4-3
CDR3aa: CASSAGTGSDEQYF

d_gene: NA
len: 15
j_gene: TRBJ1-1
v_gene: TRBV5-4
CDR3aa: CASSPQRVMNTEAFF

d_gene: NA
len: 13
j_gene: TRBJ1-1
v_gene: TRBV6-1
CDR3aa: CASSEDDITEAFF

d_gene: NA
len: 13
j_gene: TRBJ1-1
v_gene: TRBV7-3
CDR3aa: CASSPRGREGAFF

d_gene: TRBD1
len: 19
j_gene: TRBJ1-2
v_gene: TRBV19
CDR3aa: CASSPQPGQGVMDLYGYTF

d_gene: TRBD1
len: 15
j_gene: TRBJ2-1
v_gene: TRBV9
CDR3aa: CASSVSGTGPDEQFF

d_gene: TRBD2
len: 16
j_gene: TRBJ2-1
v_gene: TRBV4-3
CDR3aa: CASSQGRTSGGAMLFF

d_gene: TRBD2
len: 16
j_gene: TRBJ2-1
v_gene: TRBV7-3
CDR3aa: CASRRTSGREDNEQFF

d_gene: NA
len: 15
j_gene: TRBJ2-7
v_gene: TRBV5-1
CDR3aa: CASSLELGVSYEQYF

d_gene: TRBD1
len: 14
j_gene: TRBJ2-1
v_gene: TRBV6-6
CDR3aa: CASSRIDRGNEQFF

d_gene: TRBD1
len: 13
j_gene: TRBJ2-7
v_gene: TRBV18
CDR3aa: CASSPDRVREQYF

d_gene: NA
len: 15
j_gene: TRBJ2-3
v_gene: TRBV9
CDR3aa: CASSVLTGYTDTQYF

d_gene: NA
len: 16
j_gene: TRBJ1-3
v_gene: TRBV19
CDR3aa: CASSPSADYSGNTIYF

d_gene: TRBD1
len: 16
j_gene: TRBJ2-7
v_gene: TRBV28
CDR3aa: CASSFVSKGGLYEQYF

d_gene: NA
len: 15
j_gene: TRBJ1-1
v_gene: TRBV30
CDR3aa: CAWSVQPAPYTEAFF

d_gene: NA
len: 13
j_gene: TRBJ2-3
v_gene: TRBV4-3
CDR3aa: CASSQYAADTQYF

d_gene: TRBD2
len: 19
j_gene: TRBJ2-7
v_gene: TRBV28
CDR3aa: CASSLDLSTSGRRIYEQYF

d_gene: NA
len: 20
j_gene: TRBJ1-6
v_gene: TRBV21-1
CDR3aa: CASSKVAGSVRVSYNSPLHF

d_gene: TRBD2
len: 18
j_gene: TRBJ2-1
v_gene: TRBV11-1
CDR3aa: CASSSGLAGGPNYNEQFF

d_gene: NA
len: 11
j_gene: TRBJ1-2
v_gene: TRBV7-2
CDR3aa: CASSLSRGYTF

d_gene: TRBD2
len: 16
j_gene: TRBJ2-7
v_gene: TRBV2
CDR3aa: CASSVGQVAGGYEQYF

d_gene: NA
len: 14
j_gene: TRBJ1-4
v_gene: TRBV4-2
CDR3aa: CASSQRTDNEKLFF

d_gene: NA
len: 15
j_gene: TRBJ1-2
v_gene: TRBV5-1
CDR3aa: CASSFDGKANYGYTF

d_gene: TRBD2
len: 17
j_gene: TRBJ2-7
v_gene: TRBV28
CDR3aa: CASSLTLAGGNSYEQYF

d_gene: NA
len: 14
j_gene: TRBJ1-1
v_gene: TRBV10-3
CDR3aa: CAIRGGILGTEAFF

d_gene: NA
len: 14
j_gene: TRBJ2-1
v_gene: TRBV11-2
CDR3aa: CASSLYREGNEQFF

d_gene: NA
len: 15
j_gene: TRBJ1-2
v_gene: TRBV27
CDR3aa: CASSLFPRGIRGYTF

d_gene: TRBD1
len: 15
j_gene: TRBJ1-1
v_gene: TRBV5-1
CDR3aa: CASSGWTGPRTEAFF

d_gene: TRBD1
len: 14
j_gene: TRBJ1-1
v_gene: TRBV7-2
CDR3aa: CASSLTGTGTEAFF

d_gene: NA
len: 16
j_gene: TRBJ2-7
v_gene: TRBV5-4
CDR3aa: CASSFGGGQSSYEQYF

d_gene: TRBD1
len: 16
j_gene: TRBJ1-2
v_gene: TRBV27
CDR3aa: CASRRQGPDFNYGYTF

d_gene: TRBD1
len: 13
j_gene: TRBJ1-5
v_gene: TRBV27
CDR3aa: CASRTTGGRPQHF

d_gene: TRBD2
len: 15
j_gene: TRBJ2-7
v_gene: TRBV4-3
CDR3aa: CASSQVTGLAGEQYF

d_gene: NA
len: 12
j_gene: TRBJ1-2
v_gene: TRBV7-2
CDR3aa: CASSAQGFGYTF

d_gene: TRBD2
len: 15
j_gene: TRBJ2-7
v_gene: TRBV5-1
CDR3aa: CASSRLAGESYEQYF

d_gene: TRBD1
len: 15
j_gene: TRBJ2-3
v_gene: TRBV4-3
CDR3aa: CASSHGQARTDTQYF

d_gene: NA
len: 18
j_gene: TRBJ1-2
v_gene: TRBV27
CDR3aa: CASSLSGQGIPINYGYTF

d_gene: NA
len: 13
j_gene: TRBJ1-2
v_gene: TRBV28
CDR3aa: CASSLRPRNGYTF

d_gene: NA
len: 13
j_gene: TRBJ2-4
v_gene: TRBV6-5
CDR3aa: CASSQGSGNIQYF